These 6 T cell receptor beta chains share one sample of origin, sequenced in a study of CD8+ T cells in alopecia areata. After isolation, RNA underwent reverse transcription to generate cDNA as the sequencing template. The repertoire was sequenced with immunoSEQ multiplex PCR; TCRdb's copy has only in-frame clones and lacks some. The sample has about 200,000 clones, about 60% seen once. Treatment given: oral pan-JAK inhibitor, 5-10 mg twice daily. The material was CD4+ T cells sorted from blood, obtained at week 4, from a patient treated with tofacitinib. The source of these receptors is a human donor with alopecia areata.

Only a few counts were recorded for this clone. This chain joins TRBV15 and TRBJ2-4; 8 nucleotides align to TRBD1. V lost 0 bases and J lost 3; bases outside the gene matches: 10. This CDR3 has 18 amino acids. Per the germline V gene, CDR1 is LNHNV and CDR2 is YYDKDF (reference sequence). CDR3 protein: CATSRDLASDRDKNIQYF. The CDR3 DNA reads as TGTGCCACCAGCAGAGATTTGGCCTCGGACAGGGACAAAAACATTCAGTACTTC.

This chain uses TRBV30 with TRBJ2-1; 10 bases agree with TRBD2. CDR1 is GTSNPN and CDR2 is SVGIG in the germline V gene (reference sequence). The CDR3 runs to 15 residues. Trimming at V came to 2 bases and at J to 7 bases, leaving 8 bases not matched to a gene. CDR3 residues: CAWSPLAGVLNEQFF. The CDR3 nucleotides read TGTGCCTGGAGTCCCCTAGCGGGGGTGTTGAATGAGCAGTTCTTC.

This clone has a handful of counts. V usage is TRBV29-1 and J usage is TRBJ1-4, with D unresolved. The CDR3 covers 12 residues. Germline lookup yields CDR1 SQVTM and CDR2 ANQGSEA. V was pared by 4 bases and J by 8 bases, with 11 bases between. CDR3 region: CSVVVAEEKLFF. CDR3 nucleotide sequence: TGCAGCGTTGTCGTTGCGGAGGAAAAACTGTTTTTT.

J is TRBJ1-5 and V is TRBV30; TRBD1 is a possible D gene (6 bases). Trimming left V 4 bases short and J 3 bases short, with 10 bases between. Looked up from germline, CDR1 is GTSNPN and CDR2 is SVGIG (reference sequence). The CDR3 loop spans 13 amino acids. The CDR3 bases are TGTGCCTGGACGAGACAGGCCAATCAGCCCCAGCATTTT. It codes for CAWTRQANQPQHF.

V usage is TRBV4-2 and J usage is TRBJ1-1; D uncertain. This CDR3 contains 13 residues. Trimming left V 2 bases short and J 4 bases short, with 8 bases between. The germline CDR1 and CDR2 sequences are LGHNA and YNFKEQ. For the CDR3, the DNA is TGTGCCAGCAGCCAAAGGGAAATCACTGAAGCTTTCTTT. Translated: CASSQREITEAFF.

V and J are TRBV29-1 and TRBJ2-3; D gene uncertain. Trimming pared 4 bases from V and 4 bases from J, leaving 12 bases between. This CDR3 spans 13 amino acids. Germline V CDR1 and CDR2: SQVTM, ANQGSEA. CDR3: CSVVVSSADTQYF. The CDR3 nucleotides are TGCAGCGTTGTAGTGAGTAGTGCAGATACGCAGTATTTT.